The 27 T cell receptor beta chains given below trace back to one sample, sequenced in a study of cytomegalovirus exposure and HLA in healthy donors. PCR employed 60 Vbeta and 13 Jbeta primers. The table came from immunoSEQ multiplex PCR; TCRdb's copy has only in-frame clones and leaves some out. The sample consists of roughly 110,000 clones, more than 70% of them appearing once. The sample comprised PBMCs. The receptors come from a man aged 25 to 40 in good health and CMV-seronegative.

This chain joins TRBV2 and TRBJ1-2, with D perhaps TRBD1 (5 bases). The CDR3 contains 15 residues. V lost 0 bases and J lost 3, with 11 bases in between. In germline, CDR1 is SNHLY, CDR2 FYNNEI. CDR3 loop: CASSEAGGAYYGYTF. CDR3 in DNA: TGTGCCAGCAGTGAAGCGGGCGGGGCGTACTATGGCTACACCTTC.

CDR3 residues: CAWTLRGYNSPLHF. The CDR3 bases are TGTGCCTGGACCCTAAGGGGGTATAATTCACCCCTCCACTTT. The chain carries TRBV30 and TRBJ1-6, with D possibly being TRBD1 (6 bases). CDR3 size: 14 residues. With 4 bases removed from V and 4 bases from J, the gap between germline ends came to 11 bases. The germline gives CDR1 GTSNPN, CDR2 SVGIG (reference sequence).

In this sample, this clone turned up a few times. The chain combines TRBV5-1 with TRBJ2-5; D is possibly TRBD1 (5 bases). The J call could be wrong; TRBJ2-7 is a better fit for the DNA end. CDR3 length: 12 amino acids. Germline CDR1 and CDR2: SGHRS and YFSETQ. CDR3 residues: CASSKTGYEQYF. The CDR3 region has the DNA TGCGCCAGCAGTAAAACAGGCTACGAGCAGTACTTC.

In this sample, this clone turned up a few times. The chain couples TRBV5-1 to TRBJ1-5, with TRBD1 as a possible D gene (6 bases). Germline CDR1 is SGHRS and CDR2 is YFSETQ. The CDR3 has 16 residues. Trimming cost V 0 bases and J 4 bases, with 14 bases left between them. CDR3 in amino acids: CASSLGQQGLNQPQHF. CDR3 sequence (DNA): TGCGCCAGCAGCTTGGGACAACAGGGCTTGAATCAGCCCCAGCATTTT.

This clone has more than one count but fewer than ten. The chain carries TRBV11-1 and TRBJ1-1, with 9 bases that match TRBD1. CDR1 and CDR2 (germline): SGHAT, FQDESV (reference sequence). V was clipped by 2 bases and J by 1 base; unmatched bases: 2. The CDR3 spans 15 residues. The CDR3 DNA reads as TGTGCCAGCAGCTTACGGGGACAGGGGAACACTGAAGCTTTCTTT. This codes for CASSLRGQGNTEAFF.

The rearrangement joins TRBV7-9 to TRBJ2-1; D is unclear. The germline V gene has CDR1 SEHNR and CDR2 FQNEAQ (reference sequence). The CDR3 runs 11 residues. Between the trimmed V and J ends, which lost 5 bases and 10 bases, there was a span of 9 bases. The CDR3 DNA is TGTGCCAGCAGCCAAATCACAGAGCAGTTCTTC. Its translation is CASSQITEQFF.

The chain uses TRBV7-2 and TRBJ1-6, with D unclear. Between the trimmed V and J ends, which lost 4 bases and 7 bases, there was a span of 8 bases. The CDR3 has 13 amino acids. The germline V gene has CDR1 SGHTA and CDR2 FQGNSA. In DNA, the CDR3 is TGTGCCAGCAGCTCTTACGGGAATTCACCCCTCCACTTT. Residues: CASSSYGNSPLHF.

The gene calls are TRBV5-1 and TRBJ2-7; 8 bases are shared with TRBD2. Germline V lookup: CDR1 SGHRS, CDR2 YFSETQ. The trim removed 3 bases at V and 2 bases at J, leaving 4 bases unmatched. The CDR3 totals 14 residues. Here the CDR3 DNA reads TGCGCCAGCAGCTCGGGACTAGAACCCTACGAGCAGTACTTC. Translation: CASSSGLEPYEQYF.

This clone was detected only once. The V and J genes are TRBV4-1 and TRBJ2-5; a weak D match, TRBD1 (5 bases). Germline-derived CDR1 and CDR2 are MGHRA and YSYEKL. This CDR3 region has 16 residues. V lost 3 bases, J lost 3 bases, and 17 bases lay in between. CDR3 coding DNA: TGCGCCAGCAGCCACGGCCAACCGACAGACAAAGAGACCCAGTACTTC. Translation gives CASSHGQPTDKETQYF.

The chain recombines TRBV6-5 with TRBJ2-1; D ambiguous. CDR3 length: 15 residues. CDR1 and CDR2 from the germline V gene are MNHEY and SVGAGI. The V and J ends lost 5 bases and 2 bases respectively, with 13 bases between them. This CDR3 reads CASSPLVRAYNEQFF. The CDR3 region has the DNA TGTGCCAGCAGTCCCCTCGTTCGGGCCTACAATGAGCAGTTCTTC.

In nucleotides, the CDR3 is TGTGCCAGCAGCTTCGCGGGAGGGCCTGATACGCAGTATTTT. The encoded protein is CASSFAGGPDTQYF. The chain recombines TRBV7-6 with TRBJ2-3, with TRBD2 matching 9 bases. The V gene end was trimmed by 3 bases and the J gene end by 6 bases; junction bases not matched to a gene: 4. Germline CDR1 reads SGHVS; CDR2 reads FNYEAQ. The CDR3 consists of 14 residues.

The sample holds a few counts of this clone. The chain employs TRBV2 and TRBJ2-5, with a possible D match to TRBD1 (5 bases). The CDR3 length is 16 residues. Germline V lookup: CDR1 SNHLY, CDR2 FYNNEI. Deletions cut 2 bases from V and 5 bases from J, with 18 bases between. The DNA for the CDR3 is TGTGCCAGCAGTGAAAGGGGTTCTGGGGCGAGTGAGACCCAGTACTTC. This sequence encodes CASSERGSGASETQYF.

V and J are TRBV19 and TRBJ1-5, with TRBD1 matching 7 bases. V trimming: 1 base; J trimming: 6 bases; junction bases outside the gene matches: 6. Per germline, CDR1 LNHDA and CDR2 SQIVND (reference sequence). The CDR3 sequence is 15 residues long. CDR3 in DNA: TGTGCCAGTAGTATAGGACAGGGAGTCGGTCAGCCCCAGCATTTT. It specifies CASSIGQGVGQPQHF.

The rearrangement links TRBV6-5 to TRBJ2-7; D might be TRBD2 (5 bases). This CDR3 region has 14 residues. With 5 bases removed from V and 3 bases from J, the gap between germline ends came to 14 bases. Germline CDR1 MNHEY, CDR2 SVGAGI. This CDR3 is CASSPVEGHYEQYF. CDR3 DNA: TGTGCCAGCAGTCCCGTTGAGGGCCACTACGAGCAGTACTTC.

CDR3 loop: CASSERGWTGSTDTQYF. The CDR3 DNA reads TGTGCCAGCAGTGAAAGGGGTTGGACAGGTAGCACAGATACGCAGTATTTT. The chain carries TRBV2 and TRBJ2-3; 7 positions match TRBD1. CDR3 length: 17 amino acids. With V trimmed by 2 bases and J by 0 bases, 8 bases remained unmatched. Germline CDR1 SNHLY, CDR2 FYNNEI.

This clone occurred once. This chain uses TRBV10-1 with TRBJ2-7, with D perhaps TRBD1 (6 bases). CDR1 and CDR2 (germline): WNHNN, SYGVQD (reference sequence). The CDR3 consists of 13 residues. V lost 4 bases to trimming and J lost 6 bases, with 13 bases between them. CDR3 sequence (DNA): TGCGCCAGCAGTGTGGCAGGGGTGGGCGAGCAGTACTTC. This sequence encodes CASSVAGVGEQYF.

The gene calls are TRBV6-4 and TRBJ1-5, with D unresolved. Trimming stripped 2 bases from V and 7 bases from J, with 9 bases between. Germline CDR1 MRHNA, CDR2 SNTAGT. This CDR3 comprises 13 residues. The CDR3 protein is CASSDRTGQPQHF. CDR3 coding DNA: TGTGCCAGCAGTGACCGGACGGGGCAGCCCCAGCATTTT.

In regard to this clone: The germline gene is not matched at one end of the junction; a read error may be the cause. J is TRBJ1-2 and V is TRBV6-5; TRBD1 is a possible D gene (6 bases). The CDR3 totals 16 residues. Germline CDR1 is MNHEY and CDR2 is SVGAGI. CDR3 protein: CASSHSSAGVNYGYTF. The CDR3 DNA sequence: TGTGCCAGCAGTCACTCTTCGGCAGGGGTTAACTATGGCTACACCTTC.

The chain has TRBV28 and TRBJ2-7; the match to TRBD2 covers 7 bases. Trimming took 8 bases from V and 4 from J; bases not matched to a gene: 17. The CDR3 consists of 16 residues. Germline V gene sequence: CDR1 MDHEN, CDR2 SYDVKM. CDR3: CASGAPGLLLLYEQYF. CDR3 coding DNA: TGTGCCAGCGGGGCTCCGGGACTACTTTTACTTTACGAGCAGTACTTC.

The chain recombines TRBV7-2 with TRBJ2-7; D possibly corresponds to TRBD2 (6 bases). The CDR3 totals 14 residues. Germline values: CDR1 SGHTA, CDR2 FQGNSA. V shed 2 bases and J shed 3 bases, with 11 bases lying between them. The CDR3 sequence is CASSLSGPYYEQYF. DNA of the CDR3: TGTGCCAGCAGCTTAAGCGGGCCTTACTACGAGCAGTACTTC.

This chain links TRBV7-9 with TRBJ2-6, with TRBD1 matching over 8 bases. Germline lookup yields CDR1 SEHNR and CDR2 FQNEAQ (reference sequence). V shed 10 bases and J 0 bases; nucleotides not matched to a gene: 2. The length of the CDR3 is 14 residues. CDR3 loop: CAIDRGSGANVLTF. As DNA, the CDR3 is TGTGCCATTGACAGGGGCTCTGGGGCCAACGTCCTGACTTTC.

The J gene is TRBJ1-2, the V gene TRBV7-9; TRBD1 aligns across 7 bases. V lost 6 bases, J lost 4 bases, and 5 bases stayed unmatched. CDR3 size: 13 residues. The germline CDR1 and CDR2 sequences are SEHNR and FQNEAQ (reference sequence). This chain's CDR3 is CASRPQGGYGYTF. CDR3 in DNA: TGTGCCAGCAGACCCCAGGGGGGCTATGGCTACACCTTC.

V is TRBV28 and J is TRBJ1-5; D remains unclear. The CDR3 consists of 11 residues. The V gene lost 4 bases and the J gene lost 5 bases, with 3 bases spanning the gap. The germline gives CDR1 MDHEN, CDR2 SYDVKM. The CDR3 DNA reads as TGTGCCAGCAGTTCCTATCAGCCCCAGCATTTT. Its translation: CASSSYQPQHF. Together with reference TRBV28 and TRBJ1-5, the CDR3 gives the full variable domain: DVKVTQSSRYLVKRTGEKVFLECVQDMDHENMFWYRQDPGLGLRLIYFSYDVKMKEKGDIPEGYSVSREKKERFSLILESASTNQTSMYLCASSSYQPQHFGDGTRLSIL.

The chain joins TRBV7-2 to TRBJ2-6; no clear D gene. Germline-derived CDR1 and CDR2 are SGHTA and FQGNSA. The CDR3 totals 14 residues. The V end was cut by 10 bases, the J end by 2 bases, with 12 bases between. CDR3 nucleotide sequence: TGTGCCACCATCCCTATAGCTGGGGCCAACGTCCTGACTTTC. Translation: CATIPIAGANVLTF.

This clone was detected once. The chain links TRBV6-5 to TRBJ1-3; TRBD1 is a possible D gene (6 bases). The CDR3 consists of 14 residues. The V gene lost 6 bases and the J gene lost 0 bases, with 9 bases spanning the gap. The germline CDR1 and CDR2 sequences are MNHEY and SVGAGI. CDR3 bases: TGTGCCAGCAGGGAGGACAGCTCTGGAAACACCATATATTTT. It encodes CASREDSSGNTIYF.

In its sample, this clone was seen a few times. The chain combines TRBV28 with TRBJ2-2; no clear D. V dropped 4 bases and J dropped 4 bases, with 7 bases sitting between them. The CDR3 totals 13 residues. The germline V gene encodes CDR1 MDHEN and CDR2 SYDVKM. The CDR3 DNA sequence: TGTGCCAGCAGTTCGCCCGGCACCGGGGAGCTGTTTTTT. Translating it yields CASSSPGTGELFF. The full variable domain, its missing parts supplied by reference TRBV28 and TRBJ2-2, is DVKVTQSSRYLVKRTGEKVFLECVQDMDHENMFWYRQDPGLGLRLIYFSYDVKMKEKGDIPEGYSVSREKKERFSLILESASTNQTSMYLCASSSPGTGELFFGEGSRLTVL.

This chain uses TRBV11-2 with TRBJ2-7, with 9 positions matching TRBD2. Unmatched junction bases numbered 2, after V lost 5 bases and J lost 0 bases. CDR1 is SGHAT and CDR2 is FQNNGV in the germline V gene. The CDR3 extends over 14 amino acids. The CDR3 DNA sequence: TGTGCCAGCAGCGGGACTAGCAACTCCTACGAGCAGTACTTC. As protein: CASSGTSNSYEQYF.